This TCR beta chain was captured by sequencing in a study of T-cell reconstitution after alpha-beta-depleted transplantation in children (dated by TCRdb to 2015 to 2016). A note on the overall study: Using TCR repertoire profiling, the study quantitatively followed how T-cell immune reconstitution unfolded in children after TCRalphabeta/CD19-depleted allogeneic hematopoietic cell transplantation.

Ten or more counts support this clonotype. Its antigen target is currently unknown. Base qualities were left out, and no much larger clone turns up one base away. Cut back by 7 bases and 5 bases, the V and J ends lie 20 bases apart. Its CDR3 holds 15 amino acids, cysteine through phenylalanine. Only the CDR3 part of the read is kept: 45 bases, read in frame from the first base. The library came from PCR. The sample was run on an Illumina HiSeq 2500. Molecular barcoding was employed in the preparation of TCR libraries, with unique molecular identifiers being used to normalize TCRbeta repertoire quantification. The raw public reads went through TCRdb reprocessing: fastp at Q25, MiXCR clone calling, in-frame beta chains kept. Each CDR3 protein appears once, grouped with its most common genes and DNA. The sample has roughly 180,000 distinct CDR3 sequences on record, roughly 15% of them singletons. Of the sample, less than 15% falls within the top ten clones.

The sequencing used PBMCs from the stem cell graft donor, collected from the stem cell graft. The V and J segments used are TRBV12-3 or TRBV12-4 and TRBJ1-2; TRBD1 is possibly the D segment (5 matching bases). The TCR originated in a human donor who donated a stem cell graft to a child with acute lymphoblastic leukemia. The DNA sequence is TGTGCCAGCAACCCTGACCGAGGGGTTGGGTATGGCTACACCTTC. Its translation is CASNPDRGVGYGYTF.